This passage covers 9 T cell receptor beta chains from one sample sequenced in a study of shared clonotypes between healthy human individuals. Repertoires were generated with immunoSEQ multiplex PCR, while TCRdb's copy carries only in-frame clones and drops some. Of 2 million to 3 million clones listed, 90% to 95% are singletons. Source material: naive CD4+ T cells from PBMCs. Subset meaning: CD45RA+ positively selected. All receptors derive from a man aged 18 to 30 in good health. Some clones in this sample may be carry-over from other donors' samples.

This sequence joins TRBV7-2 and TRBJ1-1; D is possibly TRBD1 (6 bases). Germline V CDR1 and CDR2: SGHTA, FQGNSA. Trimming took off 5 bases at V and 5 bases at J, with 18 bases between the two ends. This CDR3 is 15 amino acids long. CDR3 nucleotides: TGTGCCAGCAGCGACAGAGGTAACACAGGGACTGAAGCTTTCTTT. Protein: CASSDRGNTGTEAFF.

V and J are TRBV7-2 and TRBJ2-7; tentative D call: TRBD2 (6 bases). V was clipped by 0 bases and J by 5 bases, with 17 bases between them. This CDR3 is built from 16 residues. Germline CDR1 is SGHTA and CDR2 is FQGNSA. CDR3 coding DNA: TGTGCCAGCAGCTTAGCTACGGGGAGGCTTGCCCACGAGCAGTACTTC. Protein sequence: CASSLATGRLAHEQYF.

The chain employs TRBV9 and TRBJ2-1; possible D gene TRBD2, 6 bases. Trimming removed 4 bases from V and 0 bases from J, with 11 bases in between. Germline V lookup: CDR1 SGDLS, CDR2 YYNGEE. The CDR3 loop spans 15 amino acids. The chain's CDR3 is CASSYGGNSYNEQFF. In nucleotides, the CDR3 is TGTGCCAGCAGCTATGGAGGGAACTCCTACAATGAGCAGTTCTTC.

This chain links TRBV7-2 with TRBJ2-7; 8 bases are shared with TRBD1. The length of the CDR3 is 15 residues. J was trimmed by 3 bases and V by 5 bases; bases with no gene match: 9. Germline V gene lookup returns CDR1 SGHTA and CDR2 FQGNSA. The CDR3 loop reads CASSPPRTGIYEQYF. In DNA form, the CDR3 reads TGTGCCAGCAGCCCCCCTAGGACAGGGATCTACGAGCAGTACTTC.

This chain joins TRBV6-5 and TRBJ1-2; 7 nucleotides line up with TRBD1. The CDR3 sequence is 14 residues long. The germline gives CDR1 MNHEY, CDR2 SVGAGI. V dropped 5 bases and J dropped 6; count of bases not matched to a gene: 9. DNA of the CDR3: TGTGCCAGCAGTCGGACAGGAAGCCTAAATGGCTACACCTTC. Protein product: CASSRTGSLNGYTF.

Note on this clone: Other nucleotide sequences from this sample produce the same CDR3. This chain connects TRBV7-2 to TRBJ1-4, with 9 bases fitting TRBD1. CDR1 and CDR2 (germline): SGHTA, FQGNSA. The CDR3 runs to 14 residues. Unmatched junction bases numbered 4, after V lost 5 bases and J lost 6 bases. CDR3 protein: CASSRDRGYEKLFF. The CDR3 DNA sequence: TGTGCCAGCAGCCGAGACAGGGGGTATGAAAAACTGTTTTTT. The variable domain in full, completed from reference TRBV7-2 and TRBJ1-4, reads GAGVSQSPSNKVTEKGKDVELRCDPISGHTALYWYRQSLGQGLEFLIYFQGNSAPDKSGLPSDRFSAERTGGSVSTLTIQRTQQEDSAVYLCASSRDRGYEKLFFGSGTQLSVL.

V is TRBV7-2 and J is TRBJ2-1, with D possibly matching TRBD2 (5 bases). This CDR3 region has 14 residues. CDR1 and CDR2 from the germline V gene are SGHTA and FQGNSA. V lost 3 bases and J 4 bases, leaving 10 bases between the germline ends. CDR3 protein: CASSFTAVYNEQFF. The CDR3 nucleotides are TGTGCCAGCAGCTTTACAGCGGTGTACAATGAGCAGTTCTTC.

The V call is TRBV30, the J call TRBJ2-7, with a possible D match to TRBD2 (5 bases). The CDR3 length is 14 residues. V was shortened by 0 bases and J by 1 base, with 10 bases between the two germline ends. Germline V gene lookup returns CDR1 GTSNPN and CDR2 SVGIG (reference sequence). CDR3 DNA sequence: TGTGCCTGGAGTGTTGTAGGAGGTTCCTACGAGCAGTACTTC. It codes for CAWSVVGGSYEQYF.

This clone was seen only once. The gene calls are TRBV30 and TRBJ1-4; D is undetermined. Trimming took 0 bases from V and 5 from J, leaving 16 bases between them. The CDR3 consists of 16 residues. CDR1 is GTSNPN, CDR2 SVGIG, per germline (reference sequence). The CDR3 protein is CAWSVGNTNRNEKLFF. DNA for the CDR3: TGTGCCTGGAGTGTAGGCAACACTAACCGGAATGAAAAACTGTTTTTT.